These 8 T cell receptor beta chains were sequenced from one sample in a study of cytomegalovirus exposure and HLA in healthy donors. Both 60 Vbeta primers and 13 Jbeta primers went into the PCR. Only in-frame clones appear in the TCRdb table, and some are missing; sequencing was by immunoSEQ multiplex PCR. The table includes roughly 130,000 clones, about 80% detected once. Input material: PBMCs. The receptors were sampled from a middle-aged woman in good health and CMV-seronegative.

This chain joins TRBV10-3 and TRBJ2-5, with D tentatively TRBD2 (6 bases). Germline V gene sequence: CDR1 ENHRY, CDR2 SYGVKD. Trimming shortened V by 11 bases and J by 0 bases, and 16 bases separated the two germline ends. This CDR3 is 14 amino acids long. The CDR3 sequence: CASTGEGYQETQYF. CDR3 nucleotides: TGTGCCTCCACGGGGGAAGGGTACCAAGAGACCCAGTACTTC.

This clone was recorded once. DNA for the CDR3: TGTGCCAGCAGTTTACTTCTAGGGACAAAGTGGGAGACCCAGTACTTC. Residues: CASSLLLGTKWETQYF. The V call is TRBV28, the J call TRBJ2-5; D perhaps matches TRBD1 (6 bases). The CDR3 sequence is 16 residues long. The germline CDR1 and CDR2 sequences are MDHEN and SYDVKM. V lost 2 bases and J 5 bases, leaving 18 bases between the germline ends. Looking up the rest from reference TRBV28 and TRBJ2-5 gives the full variable domain: DVKVTQSSRYLVKRTGEKVFLECVQDMDHENMFWYRQDPGLGLRLIYFSYDVKMKEKGDIPEGYSVSREKKERFSLILESASTNQTSMYLCASSLLLGTKWETQYFGPGTRLLVL.

The chain carries TRBV11-2 and TRBJ1-3; a possible D gene is TRBD1 (5 bases). This CDR3 region has 17 residues. The germline V and J ends were trimmed by 2 bases and 0 bases, with 14 bases remaining between them. Germline CDR1 is SGHAT and CDR2 is FQNNGV. CDR3 residues: CASSLNPGTDSGNTIYF. CDR3 DNA sequence: TGTGCCAGCAGCTTAAATCCGGGGACTGACTCTGGAAACACCATATATTTT.

This chain uses TRBV7-6 with TRBJ1-3, with 7 bases that match TRBD1. Per germline, CDR1 SGHVS and CDR2 FNYEAQ. CDR3 length: 17 residues. V lost 2 bases and J lost 2; bases outside the gene matches: 9. CDR3 region: CASSLLGPGGAGNTIYF. In DNA form, the CDR3 reads TGTGCCAGCAGCTTACTTGGTCCAGGGGGAGCTGGAAACACCATATATTTT.

The chain combines TRBV5-1 with TRBJ2-7, with D perhaps matching TRBD2 (5 bases). The length of the CDR3 is 14 residues. The V and J ends lost 1 base and 5 bases respectively, with 13 bases between them. CDR1 is SGHRS, CDR2 YFSETQ, per germline. The CDR3, as DNA: TGCGCCAGCAGCTTGCGCCGAGGGTCCCACGAGCAGTACTTC. Translated: CASSLRRGSHEQYF.

This clone was seen a single time. Germline and junction disagree at one end, which may indicate a read error. This chain links TRBV2 with TRBJ1-6; tentative D call: TRBD1 (5 bases). The germline gives CDR1 SNHLY, CDR2 FYNNEI. The CDR3 consists of 16 residues. The CDR3 bases are TGTGCCCGCAGTGTCGACAGCAGAATCTATAATTCACCCCTCCACTTT. It encodes CARSVDSRIYNSPLHF.

CDR3 sequence reads: CASSIYTYTEAFF. In DNA form, the CDR3 reads TGTGCCAGTAGTATATACACATACACTGAAGCTTTCTTT. The chain has TRBV19 and TRBJ1-1; unclear D gene. CDR3 length: 13 amino acids. Germline V lookup: CDR1 LNHDA, CDR2 SQIVND (reference sequence). Trimming stripped 2 bases from V and 3 bases from J, with 7 bases between.

The gene calls are TRBV15 and TRBJ1-1; D ambiguous. The CDR3 totals 16 residues. Trimming stripped 1 base from V and 5 bases from J, with 17 bases between. Germline lookup yields CDR1 LNHNV and CDR2 YYDKDF (reference sequence). The CDR3 coding sequence is TGTGCCACCAGCAGAGTCATGCGGTTGAGGTCGACTGAAGCTTTCTTT. Encoded protein: CATSRVMRLRSTEAFF. The whole variable domain, filled in from reference TRBV15 and TRBJ1-1, reads DAMVIQNPRYQVTQFGKPVTLSCSQTLNHNVMYWYQQKSSQAPKLLFHYYDKDFNNEADTPDNFQSRRPNTSFCFLDIRSPGLGDTAMYLCATSRVMRLRSTEAFFGQGTRLTVV.